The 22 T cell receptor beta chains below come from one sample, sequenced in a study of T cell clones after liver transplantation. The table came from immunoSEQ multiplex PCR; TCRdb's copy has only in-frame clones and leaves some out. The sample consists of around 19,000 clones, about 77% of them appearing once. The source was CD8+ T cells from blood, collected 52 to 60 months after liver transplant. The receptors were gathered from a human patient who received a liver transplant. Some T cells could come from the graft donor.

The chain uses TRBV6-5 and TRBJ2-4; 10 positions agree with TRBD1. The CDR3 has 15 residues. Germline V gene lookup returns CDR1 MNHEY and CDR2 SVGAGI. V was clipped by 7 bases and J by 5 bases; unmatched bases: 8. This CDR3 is CASTLLTGGENIQYF. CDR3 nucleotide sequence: TGTGCCAGCACCCTCCTGACAGGGGGCGAAAACATTCAGTACTTC.

The CDR3 DNA sequence: TGTGCCAGCAGCTCCCTCGACAGGTGGCGGGAAACTGAAGCTTTCTTT. Amino acid sequence: CASSSLDRWRETEAFF. The chain links TRBV21-1 to TRBJ1-1. TRBV21-1 is labeled a pseudogene. The CDR3 spans 16 residues.

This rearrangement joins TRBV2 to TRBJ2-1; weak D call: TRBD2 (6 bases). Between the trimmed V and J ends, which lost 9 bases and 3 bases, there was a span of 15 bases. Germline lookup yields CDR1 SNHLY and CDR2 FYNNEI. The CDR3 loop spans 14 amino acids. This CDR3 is CARGGKVDYNEQFF. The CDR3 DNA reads TGTGCCAGGGGGGGAAAGGTGGACTACAATGAGCAGTTCTTC.

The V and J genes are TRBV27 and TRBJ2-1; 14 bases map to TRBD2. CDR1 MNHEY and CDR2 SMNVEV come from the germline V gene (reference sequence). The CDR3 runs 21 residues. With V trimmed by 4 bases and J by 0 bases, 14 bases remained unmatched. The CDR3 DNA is TGTGCCAGCAGTTCCTTGCTAAAAGGACTAGCGGGGGGCGCCTCCTACAATGAGCAGTTCTTC. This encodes CASSSLLKGLAGGASYNEQFF.

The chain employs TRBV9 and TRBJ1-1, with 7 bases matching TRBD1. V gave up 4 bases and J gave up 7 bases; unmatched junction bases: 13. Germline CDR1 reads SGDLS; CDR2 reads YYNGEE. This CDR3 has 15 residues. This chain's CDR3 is CASSQGGSPGHEAFF. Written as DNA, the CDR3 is TGTGCCAGCAGCCAGGGGGGGTCCCCTGGGCATGAAGCTTTCTTT.

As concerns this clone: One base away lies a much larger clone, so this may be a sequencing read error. The CDR3 sequence is CASRQGGNTEAFF. The CDR3 coding sequence is TGTGCCAGCAGGCAGGGCGGGAACACTGAAGCTTTCTTT. V usage is TRBV5-5 and J usage is TRBJ1-1; D might be TRBD1 (5 bases). Germline V CDR1 and CDR2: SGHKS, YYEKEE (reference sequence). Trimming took off 5 bases at V and 1 base at J, with 9 bases between the two ends. The CDR3 contains 13 residues. Filled out from reference TRBV5-5 and TRBJ1-1, the complete variable domain reads DAGVTQSPTHLIKTRGQQVTLRCSPISGHKSVSWYQQVLGQGPQFIFQYYEKEERGRGNFPDRFSARQFPNYSSELNVNALLLGDSALYLCASRQGGNTEAFFGQGTRLTVV.

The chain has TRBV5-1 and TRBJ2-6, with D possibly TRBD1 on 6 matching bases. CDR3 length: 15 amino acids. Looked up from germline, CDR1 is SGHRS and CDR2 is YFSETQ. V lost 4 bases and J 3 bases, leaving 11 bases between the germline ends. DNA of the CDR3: TGCGCCAGCAGCCCTACAGGGAGTGGGGCCAACGTCCTGACTTTC. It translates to CASSPTGSGANVLTF.

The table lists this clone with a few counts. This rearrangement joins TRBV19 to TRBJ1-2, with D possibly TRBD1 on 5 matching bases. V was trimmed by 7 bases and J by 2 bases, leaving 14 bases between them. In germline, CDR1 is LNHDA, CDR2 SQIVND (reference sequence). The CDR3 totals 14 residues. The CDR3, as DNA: TGTGCCAGTACCCCCGCCTCAGGGAACTATGGCTACACCTTC. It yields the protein CASTPASGNYGYTF. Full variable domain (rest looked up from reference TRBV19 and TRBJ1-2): DGGITQSPKYLFRKEGQNVTLSCEQNLNHDAMYWYRQDPGQGLRLIYYSQIVNDFQKGDIAEGYSVSREKKESFPLTVTSAQKNPTAFYLCASTPASGNYGYTFGSGTRLTVV.

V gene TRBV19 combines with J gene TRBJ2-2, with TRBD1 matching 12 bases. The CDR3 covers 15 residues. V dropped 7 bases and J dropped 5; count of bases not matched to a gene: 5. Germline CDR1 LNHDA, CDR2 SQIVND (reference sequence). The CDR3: CASTGTGGWTGELFF. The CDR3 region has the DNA TGTGCCAGTACCGGGACAGGGGGCTGGACCGGGGAGCTGTTTTTT. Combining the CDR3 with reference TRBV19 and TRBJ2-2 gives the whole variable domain DGGITQSPKYLFRKEGQNVTLSCEQNLNHDAMYWYRQDPGQGLRLIYYSQIVNDFQKGDIAEGYSVSREKKESFPLTVTSAQKNPTAFYLCASTGTGGWTGELFFGEGSRLTVL.

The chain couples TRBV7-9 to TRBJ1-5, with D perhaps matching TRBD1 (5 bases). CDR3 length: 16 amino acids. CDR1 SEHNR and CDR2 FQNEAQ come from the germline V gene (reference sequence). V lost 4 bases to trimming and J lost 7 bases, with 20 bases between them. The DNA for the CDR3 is TGTGCCAGCAGCTCCGCAAACCTTGTGGGGCCCCAGCCCCAGCATTTT. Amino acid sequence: CASSSANLVGPQPQHF. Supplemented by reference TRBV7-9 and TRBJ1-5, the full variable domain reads DTGVSQNPRHKITKRGQNVTFRCDPISEHNRLYWYRQTLGQGPEFLTYFQNEAQLEKSRLLSDRFSAERPKGSFSTLEIQRTEQGDSAMYLCASSSANLVGPQPQHFGDGTRLSIL.

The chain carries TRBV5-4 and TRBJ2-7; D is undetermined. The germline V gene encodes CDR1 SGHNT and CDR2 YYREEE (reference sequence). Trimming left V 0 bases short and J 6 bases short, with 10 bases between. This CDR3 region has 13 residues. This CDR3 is CASSLASSPEQYF. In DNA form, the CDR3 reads TGTGCCAGCAGCTTGGCCAGTTCGCCCGAGCAGTACTTC.

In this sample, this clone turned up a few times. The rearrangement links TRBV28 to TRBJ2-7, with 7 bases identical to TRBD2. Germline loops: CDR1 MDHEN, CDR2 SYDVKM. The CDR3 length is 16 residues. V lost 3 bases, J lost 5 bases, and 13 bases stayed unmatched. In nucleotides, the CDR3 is TGTGCCAGCAGTTTTTTAATAAGCCAGGCGGGGGACGAGCAGTACTTC. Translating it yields CASSFLISQAGDEQYF.

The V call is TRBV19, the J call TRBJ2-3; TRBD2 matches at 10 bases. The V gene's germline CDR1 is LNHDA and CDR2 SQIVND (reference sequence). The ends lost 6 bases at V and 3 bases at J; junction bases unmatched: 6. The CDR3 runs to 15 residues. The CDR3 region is CASSPLAGVTDTQYF. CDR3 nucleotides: TGTGCCAGTAGCCCCCTAGCGGGGGTGACAGATACGCAGTATTTT.

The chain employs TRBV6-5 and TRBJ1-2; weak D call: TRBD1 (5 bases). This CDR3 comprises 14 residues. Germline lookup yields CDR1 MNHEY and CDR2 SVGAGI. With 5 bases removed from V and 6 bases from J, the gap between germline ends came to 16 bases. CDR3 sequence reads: CASSVVGRGDGYTF. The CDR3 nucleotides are TGTGCCAGCAGTGTCGTGGGGCGGGGGGATGGCTACACCTTC.

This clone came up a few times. The CDR3 here is CASSGKDRPYEQYF. Written as DNA, the CDR3 is TGCGCCAGCAGTGGGAAGGACAGGCCCTACGAGCAGTACTTC. The V call is TRBV10-1, the J call TRBJ2-7; 7 nucleotides align to TRBD1. This CDR3 comprises 14 residues. J was trimmed by 2 bases and V by 4 bases; bases with no gene match: 5. Looked up from germline, CDR1 is WNHNN and CDR2 is SYGVQD (reference sequence).

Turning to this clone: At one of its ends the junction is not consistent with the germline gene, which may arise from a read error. This CDR3 is CASSKDGFISGELFF. The CDR3 bases are TGCGCCAGCAGCAAAGACGGATTTATTTCCGGGGAGCTGTTTTTT. This rearrangement joins TRBV4-1 to TRBJ2-2; D remains ambiguous. Germline lookup yields CDR1 MGHRA and CDR2 YSYEKL. The CDR3 has 15 residues.

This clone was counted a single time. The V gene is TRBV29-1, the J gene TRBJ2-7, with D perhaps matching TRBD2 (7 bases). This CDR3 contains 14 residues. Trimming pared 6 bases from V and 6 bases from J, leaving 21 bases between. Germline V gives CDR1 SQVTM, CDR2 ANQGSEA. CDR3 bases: TGCAGCGTCCTGGGGGGGGCCGCCGTCCTCGAGCAGTACTTC. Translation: CSVLGGAAVLEQYF.

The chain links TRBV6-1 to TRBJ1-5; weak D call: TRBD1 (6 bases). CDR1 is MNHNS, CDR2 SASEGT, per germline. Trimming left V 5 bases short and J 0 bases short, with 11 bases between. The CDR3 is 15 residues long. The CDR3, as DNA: TGTGCCAGCAGTCTTCAGGGGAATAGCAATCAGCCCCAGCATTTT. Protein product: CASSLQGNSNQPQHF.

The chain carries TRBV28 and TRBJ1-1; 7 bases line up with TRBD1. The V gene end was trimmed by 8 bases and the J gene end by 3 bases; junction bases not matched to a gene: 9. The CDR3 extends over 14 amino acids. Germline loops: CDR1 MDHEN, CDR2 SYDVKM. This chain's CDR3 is CASDRDSPHTEAFF. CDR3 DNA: TGTGCCAGCGATAGGGACAGTCCACACACTGAAGCTTTCTTT. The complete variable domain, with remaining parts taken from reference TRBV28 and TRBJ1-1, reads DVKVTQSSRYLVKRTGEKVFLECVQDMDHENMFWYRQDPGLGLRLIYFSYDVKMKEKGDIPEGYSVSREKKERFSLILESASTNQTSMYLCASDRDSPHTEAFFGQGTRLTVV.

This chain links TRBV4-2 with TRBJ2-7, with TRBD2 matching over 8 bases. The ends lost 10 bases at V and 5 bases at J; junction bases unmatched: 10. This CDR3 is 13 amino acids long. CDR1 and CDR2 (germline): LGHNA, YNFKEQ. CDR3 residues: CATRIGGADEQYF. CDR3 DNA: TGTGCCACCCGAATCGGGGGGGCGGACGAGCAGTACTTC.

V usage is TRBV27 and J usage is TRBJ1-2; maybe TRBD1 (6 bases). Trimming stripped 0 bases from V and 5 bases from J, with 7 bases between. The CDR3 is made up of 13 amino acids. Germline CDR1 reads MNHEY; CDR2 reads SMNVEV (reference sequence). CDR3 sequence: CASSLSGGYGYTF. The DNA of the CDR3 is TGTGCCAGCAGTTTATCAGGGGGTTATGGCTACACCTTC.

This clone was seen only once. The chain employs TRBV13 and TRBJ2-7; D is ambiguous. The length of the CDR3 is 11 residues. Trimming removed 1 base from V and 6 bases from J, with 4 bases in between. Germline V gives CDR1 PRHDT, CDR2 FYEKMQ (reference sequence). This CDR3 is CASSLDGEQYF. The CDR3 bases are TGTGCCAGCAGCTTAGATGGCGAGCAGTACTTC.